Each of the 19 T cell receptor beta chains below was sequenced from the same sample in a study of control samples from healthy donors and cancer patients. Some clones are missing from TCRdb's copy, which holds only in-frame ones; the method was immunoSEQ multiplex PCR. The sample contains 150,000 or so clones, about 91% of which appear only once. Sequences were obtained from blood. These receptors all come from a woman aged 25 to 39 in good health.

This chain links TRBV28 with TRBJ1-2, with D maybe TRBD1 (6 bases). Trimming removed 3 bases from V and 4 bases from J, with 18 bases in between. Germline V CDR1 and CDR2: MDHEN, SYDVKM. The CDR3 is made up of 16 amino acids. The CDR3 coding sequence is TGTGCCAGCAGTTTCGAAGGACAGAAAGGAGGCTATGGCTACACCTTC. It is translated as CASSFEGQKGGYGYTF.

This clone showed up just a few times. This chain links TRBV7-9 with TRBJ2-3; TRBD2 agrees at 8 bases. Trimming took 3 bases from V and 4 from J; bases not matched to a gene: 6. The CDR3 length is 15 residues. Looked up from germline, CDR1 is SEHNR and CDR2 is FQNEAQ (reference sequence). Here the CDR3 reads CASSFWAGGSDTQYF. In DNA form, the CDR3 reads TGTGCCAGCAGCTTCTGGGCGGGAGGATCAGATACGCAGTATTTT.

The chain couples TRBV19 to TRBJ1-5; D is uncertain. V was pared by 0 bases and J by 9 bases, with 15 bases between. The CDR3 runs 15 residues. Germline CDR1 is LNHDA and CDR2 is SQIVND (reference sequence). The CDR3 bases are TGTGCCAGTAGTATAGACCCCCTAGGGATCACGCCCCAGCATTTT. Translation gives CASSIDPLGITPQHF. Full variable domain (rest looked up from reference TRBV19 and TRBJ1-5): DGGITQSPKYLFRKEGQNVTLSCEQNLNHDAMYWYRQDPGQGLRLIYYSQIVNDFQKGDIAEGYSVSREKKESFPLTVTSAQKNPTAFYLCASSIDPLGITPQHFGDGTRLSIL.

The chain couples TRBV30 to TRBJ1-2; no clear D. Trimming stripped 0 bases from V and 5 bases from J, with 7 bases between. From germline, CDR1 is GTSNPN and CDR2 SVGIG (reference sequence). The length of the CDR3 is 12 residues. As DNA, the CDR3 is TGTGCCTGGAGTGTAGGGAGGTATGGCTACACCTTC. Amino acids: CAWSVGRYGYTF. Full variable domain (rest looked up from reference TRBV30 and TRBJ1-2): SQTIHQWPATLVQPVGSPLSLECTVEGTSNPNLYWYRQAAGRGLQLLFYSVGIGQISSEVPQNLSASRPQDRQFILSSKKLLLSDSGFYLCAWSVGRYGYTFGSGTRLTVV.

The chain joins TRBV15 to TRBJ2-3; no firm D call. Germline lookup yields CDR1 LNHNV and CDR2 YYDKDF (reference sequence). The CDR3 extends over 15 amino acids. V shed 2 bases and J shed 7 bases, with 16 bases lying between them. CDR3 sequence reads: CATSRKALGINTQYF. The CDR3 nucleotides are TGTGCCACCAGCAGAAAGGCGCTGGGAATAAATACGCAGTATTTT.

The CDR3 coding sequence is TGTGCCAGCAGTGAAGCGACAGCTGATGGCTACACCTTC. As protein: CASSEATADGYTF. The chain carries TRBV6-1 and TRBJ1-2; D is perhaps TRBD1 (5 bases). Trimming pared 0 bases from V and 6 bases from J, leaving 8 bases between. The length of the CDR3 is 13 residues. The V gene's germline CDR1 is MNHNS and CDR2 SASEGT.

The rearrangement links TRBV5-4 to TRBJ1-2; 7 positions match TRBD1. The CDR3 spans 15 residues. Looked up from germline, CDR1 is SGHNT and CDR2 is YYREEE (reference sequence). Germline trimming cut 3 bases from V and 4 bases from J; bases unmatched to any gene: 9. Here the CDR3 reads CASSSQTGTFYGYTF. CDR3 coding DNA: TGTGCCAGCAGCTCGCAGACAGGGACCTTCTATGGCTACACCTTC. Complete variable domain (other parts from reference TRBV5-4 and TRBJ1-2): ETGVTQSPTHLIKTRGQQVTLRCSSQSGHNTVSWYQQALGQGPQFIFQYYREEENGRGNFPPRFSGLQFPNYSSELNVNALELDDSALYLCASSSQTGTFYGYTFGSGTRLTVV.

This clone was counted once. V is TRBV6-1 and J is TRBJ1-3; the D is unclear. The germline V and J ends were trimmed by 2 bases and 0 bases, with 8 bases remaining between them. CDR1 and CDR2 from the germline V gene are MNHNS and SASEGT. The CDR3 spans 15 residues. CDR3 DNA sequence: TGTGCCAGCAGTGAAATGTGGGGCTCTGGAAACACCATATATTTT. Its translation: CASSEMWGSGNTIYF.

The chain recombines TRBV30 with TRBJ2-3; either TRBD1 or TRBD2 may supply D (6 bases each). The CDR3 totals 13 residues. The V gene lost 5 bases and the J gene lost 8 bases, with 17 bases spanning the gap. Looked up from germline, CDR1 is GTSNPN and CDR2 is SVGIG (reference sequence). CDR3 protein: CAWEGGGGRTQYF. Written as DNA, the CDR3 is TGTGCCTGGGAGGGGGGAGGTGGTCGTACGCAGTATTTT. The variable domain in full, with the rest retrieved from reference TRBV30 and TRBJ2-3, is SQTIHQWPATLVQPVGSPLSLECTVEGTSNPNLYWYRQAAGRGLQLLFYSVGIGQISSEVPQNLSASRPQDRQFILSSKKLLLSDSGFYLCAWEGGGGRTQYFGPGTRLTVL.

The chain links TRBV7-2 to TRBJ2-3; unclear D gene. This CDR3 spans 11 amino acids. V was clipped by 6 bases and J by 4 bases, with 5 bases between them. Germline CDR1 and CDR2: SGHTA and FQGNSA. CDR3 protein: CASSLSDTQYF. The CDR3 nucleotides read TGTGCCAGCAGTTTGTCAGATACGCAGTATTTT.

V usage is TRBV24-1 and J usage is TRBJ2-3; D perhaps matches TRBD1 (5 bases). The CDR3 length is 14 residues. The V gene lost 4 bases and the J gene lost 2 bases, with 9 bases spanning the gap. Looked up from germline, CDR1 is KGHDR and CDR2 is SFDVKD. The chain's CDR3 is CATSEDIFTDTQYF. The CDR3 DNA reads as TGTGCCACCAGTGAGGACATTTTCACAGATACGCAGTATTTT.

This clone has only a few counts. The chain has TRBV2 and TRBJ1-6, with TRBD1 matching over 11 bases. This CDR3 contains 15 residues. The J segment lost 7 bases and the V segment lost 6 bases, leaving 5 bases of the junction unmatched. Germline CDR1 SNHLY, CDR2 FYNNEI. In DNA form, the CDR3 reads TGTGCCAGCAGAACCGGGACAGGGGGAAATTCACCCCTCCACTTT. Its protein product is CASRTGTGGNSPLHF.

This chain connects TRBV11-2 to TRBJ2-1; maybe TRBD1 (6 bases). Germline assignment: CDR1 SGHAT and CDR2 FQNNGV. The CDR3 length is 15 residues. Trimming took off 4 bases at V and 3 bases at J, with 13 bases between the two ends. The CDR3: CASSSRDIDYNEQFF. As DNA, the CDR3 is TGTGCCAGCAGCTCCCGGGACATCGACTACAATGAGCAGTTCTTC.

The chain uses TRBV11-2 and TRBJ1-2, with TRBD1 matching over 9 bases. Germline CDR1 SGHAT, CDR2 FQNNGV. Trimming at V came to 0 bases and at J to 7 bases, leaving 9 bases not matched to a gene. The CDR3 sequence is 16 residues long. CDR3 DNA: TGTGCCAGCAGCTTAGAGCCCCGGCCGGGACAGGGTGGCTACACCTTC. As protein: CASSLEPRPGQGGYTF. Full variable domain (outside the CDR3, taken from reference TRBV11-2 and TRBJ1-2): EAGVAQSPRYKIIEKRQSVAFWCNPISGHATLYWYQQILGQGPKLLIQFQNNGVVDDSQLPKDRFSAERLKGVDSTLKIQPAKLEDSAVYLCASSLEPRPGQGGYTFGSGTRLTVV.

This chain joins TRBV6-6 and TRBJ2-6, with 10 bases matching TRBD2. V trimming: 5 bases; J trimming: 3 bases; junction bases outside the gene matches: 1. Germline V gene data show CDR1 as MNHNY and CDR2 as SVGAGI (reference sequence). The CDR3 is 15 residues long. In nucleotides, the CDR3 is TGTGCCAGCAGTAGCGGGAGGGGTGGGGCCAACGTCCTGACTTTC. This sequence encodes CASSSGRGGANVLTF.

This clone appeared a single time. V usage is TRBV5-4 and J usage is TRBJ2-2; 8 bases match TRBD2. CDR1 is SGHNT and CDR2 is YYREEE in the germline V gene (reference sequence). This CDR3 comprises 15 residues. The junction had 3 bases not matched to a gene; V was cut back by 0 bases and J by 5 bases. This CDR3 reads CASSLGVAGTGELFF. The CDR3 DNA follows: TGTGCCAGCAGCTTGGGGGTAGCGGGGACCGGGGAGCTGTTTTTT.

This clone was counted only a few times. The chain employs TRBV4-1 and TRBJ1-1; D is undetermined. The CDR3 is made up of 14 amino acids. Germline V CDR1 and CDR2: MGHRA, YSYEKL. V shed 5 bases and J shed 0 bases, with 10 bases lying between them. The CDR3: CASSGPTVNTEAFF. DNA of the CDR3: TGCGCCAGCAGCGGCCCGACGGTGAACACTGAAGCTTTCTTT.

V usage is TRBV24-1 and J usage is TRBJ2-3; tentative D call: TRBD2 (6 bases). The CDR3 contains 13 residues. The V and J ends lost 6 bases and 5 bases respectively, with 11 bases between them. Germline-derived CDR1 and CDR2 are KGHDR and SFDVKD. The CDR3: CATSQIGGDTQYF. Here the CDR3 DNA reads TGTGCCACCAGTCAAATCGGGGGAGATACGCAGTATTTT.

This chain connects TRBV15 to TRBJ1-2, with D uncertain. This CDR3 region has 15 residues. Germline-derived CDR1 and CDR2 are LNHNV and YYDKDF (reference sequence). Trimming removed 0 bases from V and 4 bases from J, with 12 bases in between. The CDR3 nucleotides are TGTGCCACCAGCAGAGATATCGACGGCCTCTATGGCTACACCTTC. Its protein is CATSRDIDGLYGYTF.